These T cell receptor beta chains were read from a single sample in a study of blood T cells in healthy people across ages. One entry per CDR3 protein results from TCRdb running MiXCR on the 5' RACE reads. The table has around 870,000 distinct CDR3 sequences, 25% to 35% seen once; the top ten hold around 15%. Sample: blood. The origin of the receptors is a woman at least 80 years old in good health. CDR3s include the opening cysteine and the closing phenylalanine or tryptophan. The D gene is left open where the match is weak. Some rows mark clone size as missing; the rest say once, few, many or name a class of expanded clone.

j_call,v_call,d_call,clone_size,cdr3_nt,cdr3_aa
TRBJ2-5,TRBV12-3/TRBV12-4,TRBD1,-,TGTGCCAGCGGATCAGGGACAGGACAAGAGACCCAGTACTTC,CASGSGTGQETQYF
TRBJ2-3,TRBV12-3/TRBV12-4,-,many,TGTGCCAGCAGTCCTGCATGGGGAGAACATAATACGCAGTATTTT,CASSPAWGEHNTQYF
TRBJ2-3,TRBV12-3/TRBV12-4,-,-,TGTGCCAGCAGTAGGATTTTCGGCGCAGATGCGCAGTATTTT,CASSRIFGADAQYF
TRBJ2-4,TRBV6-6,-,many,TGTGCCAGCAGTGACGTATTACTAGCCAAAAACATTCAGTACTTC,CASSDVLLAKNIQYF
TRBJ2-4,TRBV7-2,-,many,TGTGCCAGCAGCTTAGGGTCCGGGTCGAACATTCAGTACTTC,CASSLGSGSNIQYF
TRBJ2-2,TRBV7-2,TRBD2,-,TGTGCCAGCACCACTAGCGGGAACACCGGGGAGCTGTTTTTT,CASTTSGNTGELFF
TRBJ2-5,TRBV7-2,-,-,TGTGCCAGCAGCTTAGGGGTCTACCCCCCTCCAAGGGAGCAGTACTTC,CASSLGVYPPPREQYF
TRBJ1-1,TRBV29-1,-,many,TGCAGCGTTGTTCAGGGGACGGTGAACACTGAAGCTTTCTTT,CSVVQGTVNTEAFF
TRBJ2-6,TRBV20-1,TRBD1,-,TGCAGTGCTAGCGCCGGGACAGGGCTTACTGGGGCCAACGTCCTGACTTTC,CSASAGTGLTGANVLTF
TRBJ2-5,TRBV7-2,TRBD2,-,TGTGCCAGCAGCTTAGTGGCGGGGGTCGGGTACAATGAGCAGTACTTC,CASSLVAGVGYNEQYF
TRBJ2-5,TRBV6-1,-,many,TGTGCCAGCACGCTCACCCGAACAGGGCTGGAGACCCAGTACTTC,CASTLTRTGLETQYF
TRBJ1-5,TRBV4-1,TRBD1,few,TGCGCCAGCAGCCACGCAGGGGGCGAGCAGCCCCAGCATTTT,CASSHAGGEQPQHF
TRBJ2-3,TRBV30,TRBD2,-,TGTGCCTGGAGTCTCCCTAGCGGGGGACCCCGTAGCACAGATACGCAGTATTTT,CAWSLPSGGPRSTDTQYF
TRBJ1-2,TRBV3-1,-,many,TGTGCCAGCAGTCAACAGGGACGGTTCTATGGCTACACCTTC,CASSQQGRFYGYTF
TRBJ1-2,TRBV28,TRBD1,many,TGTGCCAGCAGTCCAGGGGGCGCCCCCTATGGCTACACCTTC,CASSPGGAPYGYTF
TRBJ1-5,TRBV7-2,-,-,TGTGCCAACAGCTTAGAGCACAGGCATTCTAATCAGCCCCAGCATTTT,CANSLEHRHSNQPQHF
TRBJ2-5,TRBV5-1,TRBD1,-,TGCGCCAGCAGCTTGGCCGGGACAGGGGGTTTCGAGACCCAGTACTTC,CASSLAGTGGFETQYF
TRBJ1-1,TRBV12-3/TRBV12-4,TRBD1,few,TGTGCCAGCAGCCGTGACAGGGGGCGGTGGAACACTGAAGCTTTCTTT,CASSRDRGRWNTEAFF
TRBJ2-3,TRBV5-6,-,many,TGTGCCAGCAGCTTGAACTTCGTGGCGGGGAGCACAGATACGCAGTATTTT,CASSLNFVAGSTDTQYF
TRBJ2-5,TRBV20-1,TRBD1,-,TGCAGTGGGAAGGACAGGGGGGAGACCCAGTACTTT,CSGKDRGETQYF
TRBJ1-1,TRBV29-1,-,many,TGCAGCGCCCTACAGGGTAATAGGAACACTGAAGCTTTCTTT,CSALQGNRNTEAFF
TRBJ2-1,TRBV4-3,-,many,TGCGCCAGCAGCCAAACGTTGCGGGGTCTGTACAATGAGCAGTTCTTC,CASSQTLRGLYNEQFF
TRBJ2-5,TRBV4-1,-,many,TGCGCCAGCAGCCAATCCCAGGCAGCTGGGACCCAGTACTTC,CASSQSQAAGTQYF
TRBJ2-1,TRBV14,-,few,TGTGCCAGCAGCCAATTCGGGCGGACTGCTCTCTACAATGAGCAGTTCTTC,CASSQFGRTALYNEQFF
TRBJ2-6,TRBV3-1,-,-,TGTGCCAGCAGCCAAGACCGGGGGGCGTCTGGGGCCAACGTCCTGACTTTC,CASSQDRGASGANVLTF
TRBJ1-2,TRBV2,-,-,TGTGCCAGCAAGGGTAGAAGCTATGGCTACACCTTC,CASKGRSYGYTF
TRBJ2-7,TRBV29-1,TRBD1,many,TGCAGCGTGGGCCTAGGGGGCTTGGGCTCCTACGAGCAGTACTTC,CSVGLGGLGSYEQYF
TRBJ1-1,TRBV24-1,-,few,TGTGCCACCAGTGATTCAAGAGACGGGGACACTGAAGCTTTCTTT,CATSDSRDGDTEAFF
TRBJ2-5,TRBV20-1,TRBD2,-,TGCGGTGCACCAGCGGGGCCGACCCAGTACTTC,CGAPAGPTQYF
TRBJ2-5,TRBV28,TRBD1,few,TGTGCCAGCAGTGCACAGGGGAACCAAGAGACCCAGTACTTC,CASSAQGNQETQYF
TRBJ1-4,TRBV5-5,-,few,TGTGCCAGCAGCTTTGGGGTACAGAAGGAAAAACTGTTTTTT,CASSFGVQKEKLFF
TRBJ2-1,TRBV12-3/TRBV12-4,-,many,TGTGCCAGCAGTTTATGGACAGTTAATGAGCAGTTCTTC,CASSLWTVNEQFF
TRBJ2-7,TRBV7-9,TRBD1,many,TGTGCCAGCAGCCTCCACCCGGGACAGGGGAGACACGAGCAGTACTTC,CASSLHPGQGRHEQYF
TRBJ1-1,TRBV6-5,-,-,TGTGCCAGCAGTCAAGTCCAGGGTGTCACTGAAGCTTTCTTT,CASSQVQGVTEAFF
TRBJ2-1,TRBV7-2,TRBD1,-,TGTGCCAGCAGCTTAATGACAGGGGGCGCCTACAATGAGCAGTTCTTC,CASSLMTGGAYNEQFF
TRBJ2-7,TRBV6-1,-,many,TGTGCCACCAGAATTTTATACGAGCAGTACTTC,CATRILYEQYF
TRBJ1-2,TRBV5-1,-,few,TGCGCCAGCAGCACAGGACAGCTCTCCTATGGCCACACCTTC,CASSTGQLSYGHTF
TRBJ1-6,TRBV30,-,-,TGTGCCTGGAGTTTCTCACGGACGGCCGGAGGACCCCTCCACTTT,CAWSFSRTAGGPLHF
TRBJ2-5,TRBV15,TRBD2,many,TGTGCCACCAGCAGAGGAACTAGCGGGGGGCAAGAGACCCAGTACTTC,CATSRGTSGGQETQYF
TRBJ2-5,TRBV20-1,TRBD2,many,TGCAGTGCCCCAAGCGGGGTGGTACAACAGACCCAGTACTTC,CSAPSGVVQQTQYF
TRBJ2-1,TRBV2,-,many,TGTGCCAGCAGTGACGACCTCAATGAGCAGTTCTTC,CASSDDLNEQFF
TRBJ2-3,TRBV6-2/TRBV6-3,TRBD1,many,TGTGCCAGCAGCGAGGGACAGTCCACAGATACGCAGTATTTT,CASSEGQSTDTQYF
TRBJ2-1,TRBV24-1,TRBD2,many,TGTGCCACCAGTGATCCTTCTAGCGGGGGTCCCTACAATGAGCAGTTCTTC,CATSDPSSGGPYNEQFF
TRBJ2-7,TRBV7-2,-,many,TGTGCCAGCAGTCCGGGCTACGAGCAGTACTTC,CASSPGYEQYF
TRBJ2-1,TRBV29-1,TRBD1,-,TGCAGCGTGGGACAGGGGTACGAGCAGTTCTTC,CSVGQGYEQFF
TRBJ1-1,TRBV27,TRBD1,-,TGTGCCAGCAGCTTAAGGCCACCCGGGACCCTAACAGGGGATAACACTGAAGCTTTCTTT,CASSLRPPGTLTGDNTEAFF
TRBJ2-7,TRBV15,-,-,TGTGCCACCAGCAGGGTCGTGAACTACGAGCAGTACTTC,CATSRVVNYEQYF
TRBJ2-5,TRBV6-2/TRBV6-3,-,many,TGTGCCAGCAGCTTATCGGCAGAGACCCAGTACTTC,CASSLSAETQYF
TRBJ2-7,TRBV7-2,TRBD1,many,TGTGCCAGCAGCGTTTCCGGGACAGGGAGGAACGAGCAGTACTTC,CASSVSGTGRNEQYF
TRBJ2-3,TRBV7-2,-,-,TGTGCCAGCAGCCGAGGGGACTTCACAGATACGCAGTATTTT,CASSRGDFTDTQYF
TRBJ1-2,TRBV5-6,-,-,TGTGCCAGCAGCGAAACGGGAGCCCTGGCCTATGGCTACACCTTC,CASSETGALAYGYTF
TRBJ1-1,TRBV12-3/TRBV12-4,-,many,TGTGCCAGCAGTTTAGGTGCAGGGTGGAACACTGAAGCTTTCTTT,CASSLGAGWNTEAFF
TRBJ2-1,TRBV14,TRBD2,-,TGTGCCAGCAGCCAAGTGGGACTATCAAAAAGTCGTGAGCAGTTCTTC,CASSQVGLSKSREQFF
TRBJ2-3,TRBV9,TRBD1,many,TGTGCCAGCAGCAATACAGGGGTGGGCACAGATACGCAGTATTTT,CASSNTGVGTDTQYF
TRBJ1-2,TRBV20-1,TRBD1,many,TGCAGTCCAAACAGGGGGTCGGACGGCTACACCTTC,CSPNRGSDGYTF
TRBJ1-6,TRBV9,-,few,TGTGCCAGCAGCGCGCGGGGGGCAATGGATTCACCCCTCCACTTT,CASSARGAMDSPLHF